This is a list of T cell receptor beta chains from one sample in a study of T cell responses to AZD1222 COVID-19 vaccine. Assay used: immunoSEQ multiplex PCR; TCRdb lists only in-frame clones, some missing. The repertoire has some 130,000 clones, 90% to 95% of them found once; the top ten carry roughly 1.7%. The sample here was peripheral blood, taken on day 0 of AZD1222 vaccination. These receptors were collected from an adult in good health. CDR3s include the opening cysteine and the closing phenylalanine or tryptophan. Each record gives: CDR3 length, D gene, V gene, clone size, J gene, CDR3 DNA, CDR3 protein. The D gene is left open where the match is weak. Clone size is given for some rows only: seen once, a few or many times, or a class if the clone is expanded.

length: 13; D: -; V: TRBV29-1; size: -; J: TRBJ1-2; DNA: TGCAGCGGTTACCAACGGGCTAACTATGGCTACACCTTC; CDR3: CSGYQRANYGYTF
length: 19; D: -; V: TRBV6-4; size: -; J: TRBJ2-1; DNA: TGTGCCAGCAGGGGGGCCTCCGGGACCAACCCTCGTCCCTACAATGAGCAGTTCTTC; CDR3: CASRGASGTNPRPYNEQFF
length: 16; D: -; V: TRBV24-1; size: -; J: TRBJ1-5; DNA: TGTGCCACCAGTGATTACCGACGGGAAGGTTTGGAGCCCCAGCATTTT; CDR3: CATSDYRREGLEPQHF
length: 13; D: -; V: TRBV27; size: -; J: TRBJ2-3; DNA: TGTGCCAGCACCAAGACGGGTCCAGATACGCAGTATTTT; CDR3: CASTKTGPDTQYF
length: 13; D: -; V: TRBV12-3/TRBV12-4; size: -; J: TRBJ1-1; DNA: TGTGCCAGCAGTAAGGGAAGCCTTTCTGAAGCTTTCTTT; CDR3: CASSKGSLSEAFF
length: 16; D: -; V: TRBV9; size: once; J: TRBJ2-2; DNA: TGTGCCAGCAGCCTCCTTCGGGGGGCTAGGCCCGGGGAGCTGTTTTTT; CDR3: CASSLLRGARPGELFF
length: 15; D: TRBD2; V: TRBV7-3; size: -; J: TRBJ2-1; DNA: TGTGCCAGCAGCCCCACGCTAGCGGGAGGGCGTGAGCAGTTCTTC; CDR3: CASSPTLAGGREQFF
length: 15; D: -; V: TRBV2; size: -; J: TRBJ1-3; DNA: TGTGCCAGCAGTGAAGGTCCAAGCTCTGGAAACACCATATATTTT; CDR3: CASSEGPSSGNTIYF
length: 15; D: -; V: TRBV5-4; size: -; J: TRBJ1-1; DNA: TGTGCCAGCAGCCCGAGGGGGGGATGGAACACTGAAGCTTTCTTT; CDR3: CASSPRGGWNTEAFF
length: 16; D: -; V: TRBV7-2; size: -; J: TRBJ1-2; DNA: TGTGCCAGCAGCTTAGCCGCGGGGGGCAAGGGCTATGGCTACACCTTC; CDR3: CASSLAAGGKGYGYTF
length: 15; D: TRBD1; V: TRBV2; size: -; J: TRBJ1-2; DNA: TGTGCCAGCGTCCGACGCCGAGGGGGCGCGGATGGCTACACCTTC; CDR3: CASVRRRGGADGYTF
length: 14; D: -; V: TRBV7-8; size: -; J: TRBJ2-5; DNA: TGTGCCAGCAGCCCAAGCCGGGGGCGAGAGACCCAGTACTTC; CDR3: CASSPSRGRETQYF
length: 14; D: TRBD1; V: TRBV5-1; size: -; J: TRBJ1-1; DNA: TGCGCCAGCAGCTTATATACAGGGGGCACTGAAGCTTTCTTT; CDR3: CASSLYTGGTEAFF
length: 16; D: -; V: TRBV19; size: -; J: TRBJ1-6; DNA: TGTGCCAGTAGTAAGGCGGGAAACTCCTATAATTCACCCCTCCACTTT; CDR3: CASSKAGNSYNSPLHF
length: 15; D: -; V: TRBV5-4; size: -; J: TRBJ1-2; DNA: TGTGCCAGCAGCCAAGTCAGGGAATCGGACTATGGCTACACCTTC; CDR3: CASSQVRESDYGYTF
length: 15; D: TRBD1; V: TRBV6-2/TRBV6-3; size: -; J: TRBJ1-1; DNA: TGTGCCAGCAGTTACGCACAGGGGTGGGGCACTGAAGCTTTCTTT; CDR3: CASSYAQGWGTEAFF
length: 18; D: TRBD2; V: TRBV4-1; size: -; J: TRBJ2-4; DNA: TGCGCCAGCAGCCAAGAGGGGACTAGCGGACTAGCCAAAAACATTCAGTACTTC; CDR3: CASSQEGTSGLAKNIQYF
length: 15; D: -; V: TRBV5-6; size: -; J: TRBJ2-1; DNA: TGTGCCAGCAGCTTTACGGCCTCCTCCTACAATGAGCAGTTCTTC; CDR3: CASSFTASSYNEQFF
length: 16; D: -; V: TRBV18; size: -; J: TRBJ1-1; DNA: TGTGCCAGCTCACGTTCGGTGGCAGACGAGAACACTGAAGCTTTCTTT; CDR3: CASSRSVADENTEAFF
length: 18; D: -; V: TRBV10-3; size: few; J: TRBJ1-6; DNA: TGTGCCACAACTCCTAAAGGGACGGCTCTAACCGATAATTCACCCCTCCACTTT; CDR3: CATTPKGTALTDNSPLHF
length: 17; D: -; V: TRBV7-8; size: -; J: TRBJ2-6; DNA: TGTGCCAGCAGCTATCAGGTCCCCAACTCTGGGGCCAACGTCCTGACTTTC; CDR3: CASSYQVPNSGANVLTF
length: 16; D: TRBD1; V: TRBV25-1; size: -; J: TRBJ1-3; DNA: TGTGCCAGCAGTGAATGGGACAGGATCTCTGGAAACACCATATATTTT; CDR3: CASSEWDRISGNTIYF
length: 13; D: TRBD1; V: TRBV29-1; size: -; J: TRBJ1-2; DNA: TGCAGCGTTGTTCCGGGACAGGGCTTTGGCTACACCTTC; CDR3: CSVVPGQGFGYTF
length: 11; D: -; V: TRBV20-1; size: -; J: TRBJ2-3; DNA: TGCAGTGCTAAGGGAGGAGATACGCAGTATTTT; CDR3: CSAKGGDTQYF
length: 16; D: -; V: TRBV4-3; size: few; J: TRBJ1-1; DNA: TGCGCCAGCAGCCAAGCACGGCAGGGATCGGGCACTGAAGCTTTCTTT; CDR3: CASSQARQGSGTEAFF
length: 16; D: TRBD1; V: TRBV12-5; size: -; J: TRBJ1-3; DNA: TGTGCTAGTGGTTTTAGTCAGGGGGCGCTTGGAAACACCATATATTTT; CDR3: CASGFSQGALGNTIYF
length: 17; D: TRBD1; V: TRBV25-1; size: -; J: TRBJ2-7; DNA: TGTGCCAGCAGTCCCATCGCCGGGACAGGGGGATCCTACGAGCAGTACTTC; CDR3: CASSPIAGTGGSYEQYF
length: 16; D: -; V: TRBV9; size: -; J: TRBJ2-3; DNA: TGTGCCGGCTCGAGGGGGGCATCGTCTAGCACAGATACGCAGTATTTT; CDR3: CAGSRGASSSTDTQYF
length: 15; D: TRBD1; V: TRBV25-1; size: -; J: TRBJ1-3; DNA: TGTGCCAGCAGTGGACAGGGGGCATGGGGAAACACCATATATTTT; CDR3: CASSGQGAWGNTIYF
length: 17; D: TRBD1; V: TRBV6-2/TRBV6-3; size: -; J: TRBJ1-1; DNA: TGTGCCAGCAGCGGAACATACGGGACAGGGGTGTACACTGAAGCTTTCTTT; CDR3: CASSGTYGTGVYTEAFF